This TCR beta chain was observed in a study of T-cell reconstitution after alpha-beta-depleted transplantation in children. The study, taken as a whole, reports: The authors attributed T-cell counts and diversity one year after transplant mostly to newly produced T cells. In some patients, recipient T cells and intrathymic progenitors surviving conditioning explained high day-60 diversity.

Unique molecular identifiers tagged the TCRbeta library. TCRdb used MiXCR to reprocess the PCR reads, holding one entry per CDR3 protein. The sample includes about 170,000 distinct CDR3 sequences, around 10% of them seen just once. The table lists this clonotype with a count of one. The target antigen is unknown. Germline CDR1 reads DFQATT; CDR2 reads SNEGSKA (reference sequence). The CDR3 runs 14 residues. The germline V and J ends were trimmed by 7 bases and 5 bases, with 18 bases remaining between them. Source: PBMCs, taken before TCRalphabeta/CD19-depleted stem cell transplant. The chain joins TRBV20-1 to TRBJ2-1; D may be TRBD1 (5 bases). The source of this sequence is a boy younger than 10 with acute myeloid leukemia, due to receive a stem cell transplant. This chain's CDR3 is CSGIIGVIDNEQFF. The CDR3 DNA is TGCAGTGGGATTATAGGGGTAATCGACAATGAGCAGTTCTTC.